The source of this TCR beta chain is a study of T cells in Graves' hyperthyroidism and ophthalmopathy. Aged 18 to 65, the patients had hyperthyroidism that was newly diagnosed and had lasted under 2 months. Uncontrolled infection, other autoimmune disease, pregnancy or lactation disqualified patients from enrolment. RNA transcripts served as the template for amplifying TCR beta CDR3 regions. A set of HTBI primers served as the primers for a first-round RT-PCR of the TCR CDR3. TCRdb passed the multiplex PCR reads through MiXCR, listing each CDR3 protein once. The data show about 560,000 distinct CDR3 sequences, 14% seen once. The CDR3 length is 14 residues. The germline CDR1 and CDR2 sequences are SNHLY and FYNNEI. V trimming: 5 bases; J trimming: 5 bases; junction bases outside the gene matches: 2. This clonotype was seen at least ten times.

The source of this sequence is a middle-aged woman with Graves' hyperthyroidism. V is TRBV2 and J is TRBJ2-1, with 11 bases lining up with TRBD2. Sequenced input: blood. CDR3 sequence: CASSSTSGNNEQFF. The CDR3 DNA sequence: TGTGCCAGCAGTTCGACTAGCGGGAACAATGAGCAGTTCTTC.